Given below is one T cell receptor beta chain in context. What it binds is not known. The data belong to a study of CD8+ T cells in alopecia areata. Overall study findings and caveats: The study found that many expanded lesional clones persisted in scalp and blood during tofacitinib.

Extracted RNA was reverse transcribed, and the resulting cDNA served as sequencing template. Generated by immunoSEQ multiplex PCR, the TCRdb table keeps only in-frame clones and is missing some. The repertoire includes roughly 200,000 clones, 45% to 65% of them detected once, and approximately 3.4% sits in the top ten. Treatment in this sample: oral pan-JAK inhibitor, 5-10 mg twice daily. Peripheral blood and lesional scalp punch biopsies came from alopecia areata patients. The CDR3 sequence is 14 residues long. Trimming took off 3 bases at V and 1 base at J, with 9 bases between the two ends. CDR1 is LNHDA, CDR2 SQIVND, per germline (reference sequence).

This chain uses TRBV19 with TRBJ1-1; unclear D gene. The TCR comes from a human donor with alopecia areata. Here the sequenced sample was CD4+ T cells sorted from blood, taken at week 4, from a patient treated with tofacitinib. CDR3: CASSMDRRNTEAFF. For the CDR3, the DNA is TGTGCCAGTAGTATGGATCGGAGGAACACTGAAGCTTTCTTT.